Shown below are 28 T cell receptor beta chains from a single sample sequenced in a study of technical replicates of blood from a few donors. Profiling relied on immunoSEQ multiplex PCR, and the TCRdb table lists in-frame clones only, not all of them. The sample lists fewer than 60,000 clones; 92% were seen once. Sequencing was carried out using PBMCs. These receptor sequences come from a human donor in good health. Some clones in this sample may be carry-over from other donors' samples.

The chain combines TRBV7-6 with TRBJ2-5; 11 bases are a match to TRBD1. Germline CDR1 SGHVS, CDR2 FNYEAQ. Germline trimming cut 5 bases from V and 4 bases from J; bases unmatched to any gene: 9. The CDR3 sequence is 16 residues long. The CDR3 sequence is CASSPVPDRGRETQYF. The DNA for the CDR3 is TGTGCCAGCAGCCCTGTCCCGGACAGGGGGCGAGAGACCCAGTACTTC.

V is TRBV18 and J is TRBJ2-7, with 8 bases that match TRBD2. V shed 3 bases and J 3 bases; nucleotides not matched to a gene: 7. Germline loops: CDR1 KGHSH, CDR2 LQKENI. The CDR3 is 15 amino acids. As DNA, the CDR3 is TGTGCCAGCTCACCCACCCAGCGGGGGATCTACGAGCAGTACTTC. This codes for CASSPTQRGIYEQYF.

The chain recombines TRBV7-2 with TRBJ2-7, with D maybe TRBD2 (5 bases). CDR1 SGHTA and CDR2 FQGNSA come from the germline V gene. The V and J ends lost 2 bases and 2 bases respectively, with 10 bases between them. The CDR3 covers 14 residues. The CDR3 is CASSLTGLAYEQYF. The DNA of the CDR3 is TGTGCCAGCAGCTTAACGGGGTTAGCCTACGAGCAGTACTTC. The whole variable domain, filled in from reference TRBV7-2 and TRBJ2-7, reads GAGVSQSPSNKVTEKGKDVELRCDPISGHTALYWYRQSLGQGLEFLIYFQGNSAPDKSGLPSDRFSAERTGGSVSTLTIQRTQQEDSAVYLCASSLTGLAYEQYFGPGTRLTVT.

As DNA, the CDR3 is TGTGCCAGCAGCTTCTCACAGGCAACTAATGAAAAACTGTTTTTT. This codes for CASSFSQATNEKLFF. The chain carries TRBV7-9 and TRBJ1-4, with D perhaps matching TRBD1 (5 bases). The germline V gene has CDR1 SEHNR and CDR2 FQNEAQ (reference sequence). V was cut by 3 bases and J by 0 bases, with 8 bases left in between. The length of the CDR3 is 15 residues. The full variable domain, rest sourced from reference TRBV7-9 and TRBJ1-4, is DTGVSQNPRHKITKRGQNVTFRCDPISEHNRLYWYRQTLGQGPEFLTYFQNEAQLEKSRLLSDRFSAERPKGSFSTLEIQRTEQGDSAMYLCASSFSQATNEKLFFGSGTQLSVL.

V is TRBV6-1 and J is TRBJ1-5, with D possibly TRBD1 on 5 matching bases. The CDR3 sequence is 15 residues long. Germline V gives CDR1 MNHNS, CDR2 SASEGT. Between the trimmed V and J ends, which lost 3 bases and 3 bases, there was a span of 12 bases. The CDR3 region is CASSEGRTNNQPQHF. The DNA of the CDR3 is TGTGCCAGCAGTGAGGGGCGGACAAACAATCAGCCCCAGCATTTT.

The genes are TRBV7-8 and TRBJ1-1, with 8 bases that match TRBD1. There are 18 residues in the CDR3. Germline CDR1 is SGHVS and CDR2 is FQNEAQ. J lost 4 bases, V lost 4 bases, and 17 bases had no gene match. The CDR3, as DNA: TGTGCCAGCAGCTCGAAGGGGACAGGCGCCTTTGTGGGCACTGAAGCTTTCTTT. This translates into CASSSKGTGAFVGTEAFF.

The chain is built from TRBV2 and TRBJ1-1; TRBD1 matches at 9 bases. Germline values: CDR1 SNHLY, CDR2 FYNNEI. The J segment lost 5 bases and the V segment lost 3 bases, leaving 10 bases of the junction unmatched. The length of the CDR3 is 16 residues. CDR3 loop: CASSDPPGTGRTEAFF. The DNA for the CDR3 is TGTGCCAGCAGTGACCCCCCGGGGACAGGGCGGACTGAAGCTTTCTTT.

The rearrangement uses TRBV27 and TRBJ2-7; TRBD2 aligns across 8 bases. Germline CDR1 reads MNHEY; CDR2 reads SMNVEV (reference sequence). The CDR3 extends over 15 amino acids. V shed 6 bases and J 1 base; nucleotides not matched to a gene: 8. The CDR3 sequence: CASSYTSGESYEQYF. Here the CDR3 DNA reads TGTGCCAGCAGCTACACTAGCGGCGAATCCTACGAGCAGTACTTC.

This clone was recorded many times. The chain joins TRBV2 to TRBJ1-6, with D maybe TRBD1 (6 bases). CDR1 and CDR2 (germline): SNHLY, FYNNEI. V dropped 8 bases and J dropped 3 bases, with 14 bases sitting between them. The CDR3 consists of 15 residues. The CDR3 protein is CASRRTDNYNSPLHF. The CDR3 DNA is TGTGCCAGCCGCCGGACAGACAACTATAATTCACCCCTCCACTTT.

CDR3 in amino acids: CASSQEVRDRGKTQYF. CDR3 in DNA: TGCGCCAGCAGCCAAGAGGTGCGGGACAGGGGAAAGACCCAGTACTTC. The rearrangement uses TRBV4-1 and TRBJ2-5; 10 nucleotides agree with TRBD1. The V gene end was trimmed by 0 bases and the J gene end by 6 bases; junction bases not matched to a gene: 7. The CDR3 consists of 16 residues. Germline CDR1 reads MGHRA; CDR2 reads YSYEKL.

V is TRBV7-9 and J is TRBJ2-1; D remains ambiguous. The CDR3 covers 12 residues. With 5 bases removed from V and 5 bases from J, the gap between germline ends came to 7 bases. Germline V gene lookup returns CDR1 SEHNR and CDR2 FQNEAQ (reference sequence). The CDR3 region has the DNA TGTGCCAGCAGCGAAGCGCACAATGAGCAGTTCTTC. Amino acid sequence: CASSEAHNEQFF. The full variable domain, rest sourced from reference TRBV7-9 and TRBJ2-1, is DTGVSQNPRHKITKRGQNVTFRCDPISEHNRLYWYRQTLGQGPEFLTYFQNEAQLEKSRLLSDRFSAERPKGSFSTLEIQRTEQGDSAMYLCASSEAHNEQFFGPGTRLTVL.

The CDR3 region is CASSYRAGQGSSEQYF. The CDR3 nucleotides are TGTGCCAGCAGTTACCGGGCGGGACAGGGGTCGAGTGAGCAGTACTTC. The chain carries TRBV6-6 and TRBJ2-7; 10 bases align to TRBD1. Germline V gene sequence: CDR1 MNHNY, CDR2 SVGAGI (reference sequence). The CDR3 spans 16 residues. V was clipped by 2 bases and J by 7 bases; unmatched bases: 11.

The chain employs TRBV6-5 and TRBJ2-3; maybe TRBD2 (5 bases). The CDR3 is 13 residues long. Germline V gene lookup returns CDR1 MNHEY and CDR2 SVGAGI. V was cut by 7 bases and J by 6 bases, with 14 bases left in between. DNA for the CDR3: TGTGCCAGCACCTTACTCGGGGAGGATACGCAGTATTTT. Protein: CASTLLGEDTQYF.

J is TRBJ2-5 and V is TRBV5-1; no definite D call. V was trimmed by 0 bases and J by 9 bases, leaving 12 bases between them. The V gene's germline CDR1 is SGHRS and CDR2 YFSETQ. The CDR3 covers 13 residues. The CDR3 reads CASSLGAQVAQYF. The CDR3 DNA follows: TGCGCCAGCAGCTTGGGGGCGCAAGTGGCCCAGTACTTC.

The chain carries TRBV10-2 and TRBJ2-7, with a possible D match to TRBD2 (6 bases). The germline gives CDR1 WSHSY, CDR2 SAAADI. Trimming shortened V by 5 bases and J by 2 bases, and 10 bases separated the two germline ends. The length of the CDR3 is 13 residues. CDR3 loop: CASSSTRPYEQYF. As DNA, the CDR3 is TGCGCCAGCAGTTCGACTAGACCCTACGAGCAGTACTTC.

For the CDR3, the DNA is TGTGCCAGCAGCCAGGTTCGCTCCGGGGCCCAGTACTTC. Translating gives CASSQVRSGAQYF. V is TRBV11-2 and J is TRBJ2-5; D possibly corresponds to TRBD2 (5 bases). The CDR3 sequence is 13 residues long. V shed 5 bases and J shed 9 bases, with 16 bases lying between them. The germline V gene has CDR1 SGHAT and CDR2 FQNNGV.

V and J are TRBV13 and TRBJ2-2; D is unresolved. CDR1 is PRHDT and CDR2 is FYEKMQ in the germline V gene (reference sequence). CDR3 length: 15 residues. V lost 1 base and J 5 bases, leaving 11 bases between the germline ends. CDR3 protein: CASSLEGDVTGELFF. For the CDR3, the DNA is TGTGCCAGCAGCTTAGAAGGAGACGTTACCGGGGAGCTGTTTTTT.

The rearrangement uses TRBV29-1 and TRBJ2-1; TRBD2 agrees at 13 bases. Trimming cost V 4 bases and J 4 bases; bases outside gene matches: 1. Germline CDR1 reads SQVTM; CDR2 reads ANQGSEA. This CDR3 is 14 amino acids long. CDR3 in amino acids: CSVGLAGGYNEQFF. The CDR3 DNA is TGCAGCGTTGGACTAGCGGGAGGATACAATGAGCAGTTCTTC.

The sample holds one count of this clone. This sequence joins TRBV5-6 and TRBJ2-1; 7 nucleotides align to TRBD2. This CDR3 comprises 15 residues. The ends lost 3 bases at V and 5 bases at J; junction bases unmatched: 8. Germline CDR1 and CDR2: SGHDT and YYEEEE. The CDR3 region has the DNA TGTGCCAGCAGCTACGGACTAGTTCAGAACAATGAGCAGTTCTTC. Translated: CASSYGLVQNNEQFF.

The J gene is TRBJ2-1, the V gene TRBV5-1; TRBD2 might be the D (6 bases). The CDR3 covers 15 residues. The germline V gene has CDR1 SGHRS and CDR2 YFSETQ. V shed 0 bases and J shed 7 bases, with 14 bases lying between them. CDR3: CASSLARAGRNEQFF. The CDR3 DNA reads as TGCGCCAGCAGCTTGGCCCGGGCAGGGAGGAATGAGCAGTTCTTC.

The J gene is TRBJ2-7, the V gene TRBV11-1; a weak D match, TRBD1 (5 bases). V lost 1 base and J 1 base, leaving 11 bases between the germline ends. Germline assignment: CDR1 SGHAT and CDR2 FQDESV (reference sequence). The CDR3 is made up of 15 amino acids. CDR3 DNA: TGTGCCAGCAGCTTAGAAGGGGCGAGTTCCTACGAGCAGTACTTC. Encoded protein: CASSLEGASSYEQYF.

The chain joins TRBV4-1 to TRBJ2-3; 10 bases map to TRBD1. Germline-derived CDR1 and CDR2 are MGHRA and YSYEKL. With 0 bases clipped from V and 4 bases from J, the junction kept 4 bases outside the gene matches. The CDR3 consists of 16 residues. CDR3 protein: CASSQETGGWADTQYF. CDR3 DNA: TGCGCCAGCAGCCAAGAGACAGGGGGCTGGGCAGATACGCAGTATTTT.

The chain uses TRBV5-6 and TRBJ2-7, with 9 positions matching TRBD1. The germline V gene has CDR1 SGHDT and CDR2 YYEEEE. The V segment lost 4 bases and the J segment 5 bases; nucleotides outside the gene matches: 4. The CDR3 is made up of 13 amino acids. In nucleotides, the CDR3 is TGTGCCAGCAGCACGGGACAGGGTGACGAGCAGTACTTC. Its protein product is CASSTGQGDEQYF. Using reference TRBV5-6 and TRBJ2-7 for the parts outside the CDR3, the full variable domain is DAGVTQSPTHLIKTRGQQVTLRCSPKSGHDTVSWYQQALGQGPQFIFQYYEEEERQRGNFPDRFSGHQFPNYSSELNVNALLLGDSALYLCASSTGQGDEQYFGPGTRLTVT.

The gene calls are TRBV5-4 and TRBJ1-5; 9 nucleotides align to TRBD1. Per the germline V gene, CDR1 is SGHNT and CDR2 is YYREEE (reference sequence). The J segment lost 0 bases and the V segment lost 2 bases, leaving 6 bases of the junction unmatched. This CDR3 has 17 residues. CDR3 sequence reads: CASSFTQGAGSNQPQHF. The CDR3 coding sequence is TGTGCCAGCAGCTTCACACAGGGGGCCGGTAGCAATCAGCCCCAGCATTTT.

The gene calls are TRBV6-5 and TRBJ1-2; TRBD1 matches 10 bases. CDR3 length: 15 amino acids. Trimming removed 0 bases from V and 4 bases from J; junction bases left unmatched: 2. The germline V gene has CDR1 MNHEY and CDR2 SVGAGI. CDR3: CASSYSTGGIYGYTF. CDR3 bases: TGTGCCAGCAGTTACTCGACAGGGGGCATCTATGGCTACACCTTC.

The V gene is TRBV9, the J gene TRBJ2-3; D perhaps matches TRBD2 (5 bases). The V gene lost 0 bases and the J gene lost 8 bases, with 13 bases spanning the gap. There are 14 residues in the CDR3. The germline gives CDR1 SGDLS, CDR2 YYNGEE. This chain's CDR3 is CASSVVGSEGTQYF. CDR3 sequence (DNA): TGTGCCAGCAGCGTAGTCGGTAGCGAGGGTACGCAGTATTTT. Supplemented by reference TRBV9 and TRBJ2-3, the full variable domain reads DSGVTQTPKHLITATGQRVTLRCSPRSGDLSVYWYQQSLDQGLQFLIQYYNGEERAKGNILERFSAQQFPDLHSELNLSSLELGDSALYFCASSVVGSEGTQYFGPGTRLTVL.

This clone was observed a single time. The chain uses TRBV5-4 and TRBJ2-7, with D possibly matching TRBD1 (6 bases). The CDR3 has 13 residues. Per germline, CDR1 SGHNT and CDR2 YYREEE (reference sequence). The V gene lost 4 bases and the J gene lost 3 bases, with 11 bases spanning the gap. The CDR3, as DNA: TGTGCCAGCAGCGCCCGAGGGGGCTACGAGCAGTACTTC. Its translation is CASSARGGYEQYF.

This chain links TRBV7-9 with TRBJ1-1; D is unclear. Trimming pared 5 bases from V and 11 bases from J, leaving 12 bases between. The CDR3 totals 11 residues. CDR1 is SEHNR, CDR2 FQNEAQ, per germline (reference sequence). The CDR3, as DNA: TGTGCCAGCAGCACCCAAGGCGGGGCTTTCTTT. It specifies CASSTQGGAFF.